A single T cell receptor beta chain is shown here with its context. This sample was taken from a study of blood T cell repertoires in COVID-19. Losses at the gene ends were 2 bases for V and 5 bases for J; bases not matched to a gene: 1. Germline CDR1 and CDR2: MNHEY and SVGAGI. This CDR3 region has 14 residues. Authors' processing steps: Reference gene primer amplification yielded estimated nucleated cell counts. Clones were read by immunoSEQ multiplex PCR, and TCRdb kept only the in-frame ones, dropping some. The V and J calls and clone size were taken over from that table, and D and trimming were inferred from the DNA. The sample yields approximately 170,000 clones, over 75% seen once.

Sequenced sample: peripheral blood. This receptor was identified in a woman in her 50s with acute or convalescent COVID-19. The chain has TRBV6-5 and TRBJ1-5, with TRBD1 matching over 9 bases. The CDR3 here is CASSYRDRDQPQHF. CDR3 DNA sequence: TGTGCCAGCAGTTACCGGGACAGGGATCAGCCCCAGCATTTT.